This entry lists 4 T cell receptor beta chains sequenced from one sample in a study of T-cell reconstitution after alpha-beta-depleted transplantation in children. This sample's TCRbeta library carried unique molecular identifier barcodes. TCRdb analysed the PCR reads with MiXCR anew, one entry per CDR3 protein. Among hundreds of thousands of distinct CDR3 sequences, under 15% were seen once, and the ten largest hold 2% to 2.5%. The input for sequencing was PBMCs, mostly from graft donor cells, taken 360 days after TCRalphabeta/CD19-depleted stem cell transplant. The receptor source for this set is a male patient under 18 who had a stem cell transplant for acute myeloid leukemia, so the T cells may come from the graft donor.

This clonotype was found many times. The rearrangement joins TRBV3-1 to TRBJ2-5; 12 nucleotides match TRBD2. V trimming: 4 bases; J trimming: 1 base; junction bases outside the gene matches: 4. CDR1 is LGHDT, CDR2 YNNKEL, per germline (reference sequence). The CDR3 has 16 amino acids. The CDR3 loop is CASSLGLAGVQETQYF. The CDR3 bases are TGTGCCAGCAGCCTGGGACTAGCGGGCGTCCAAGAGACCCAGTACTTC.

This clonotype was seen more than once but under ten times. The chain has TRBV20-1 and TRBJ2-5; 9 bases are a match to TRBD2. This CDR3 spans 15 amino acids. Germline V gene sequence: CDR1 DFQATT, CDR2 SNEGSKA (reference sequence). Trimming took 5 bases from V and 2 from J; bases not matched to a gene: 9. The CDR3 reads CSAHPPGLAQETQYF. DNA for the CDR3: TGCAGTGCTCATCCCCCGGGACTAGCACAAGAGACCCAGTACTTC.

This clonotype was seen a few times. The chain uses TRBV24-1 and TRBJ2-5, with D perhaps matching TRBD1 (6 bases). Germline loops: CDR1 KGHDR, CDR2 SFDVKD. The CDR3 sequence is 15 residues long. V was trimmed by 5 bases and J by 3 bases, leaving 15 bases between them. CDR3 nucleotide sequence: TGTGCCACCAGTGGCTTGTGGGGGCTCAAAGAGACCCAGTACTTC. Its translation is CATSGLWGLKETQYF.

J is TRBJ2-1 and V is TRBV29-1, with a tentative D call TRBD2 (6 bases). Trimming removed 6 bases from V and 0 bases from J, with 21 bases in between. Germline V CDR1 and CDR2: SQVTM, ANQGSEA. The CDR3 has 17 residues. This CDR3 is CSVRRLAARRSYNEQFF. CDR3 nucleotide sequence: TGCAGCGTCCGTCGGTTAGCGGCACGTCGCTCCTACAATGAGCAGTTCTTC.